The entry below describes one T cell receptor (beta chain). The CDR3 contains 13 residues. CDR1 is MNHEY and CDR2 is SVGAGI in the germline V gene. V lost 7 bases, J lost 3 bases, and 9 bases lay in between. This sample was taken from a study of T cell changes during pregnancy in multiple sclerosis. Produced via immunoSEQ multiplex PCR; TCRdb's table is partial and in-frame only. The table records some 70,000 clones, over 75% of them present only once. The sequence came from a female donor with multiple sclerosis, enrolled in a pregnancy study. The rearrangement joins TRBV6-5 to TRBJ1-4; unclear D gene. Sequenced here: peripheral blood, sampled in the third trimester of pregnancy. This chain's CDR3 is CASKEGPNEKLFF. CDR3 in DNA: TGTGCCAGCAAGGAGGGTCCTAATGAAAAACTGTTTTTT.